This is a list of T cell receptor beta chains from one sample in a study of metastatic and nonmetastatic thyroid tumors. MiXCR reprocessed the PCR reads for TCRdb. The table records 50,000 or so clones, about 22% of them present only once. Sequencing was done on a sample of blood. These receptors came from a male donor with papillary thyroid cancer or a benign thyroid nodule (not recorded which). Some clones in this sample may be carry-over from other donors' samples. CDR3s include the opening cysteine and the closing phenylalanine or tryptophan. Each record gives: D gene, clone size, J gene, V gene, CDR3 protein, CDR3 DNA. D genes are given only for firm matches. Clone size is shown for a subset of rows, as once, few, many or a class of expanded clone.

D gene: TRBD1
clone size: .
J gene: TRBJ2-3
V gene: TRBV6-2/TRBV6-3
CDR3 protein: CASEGTGRDTQYF
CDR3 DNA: TGTGCCAGCGAAGGGACAGGGAGAGATACGCAGTATTTT

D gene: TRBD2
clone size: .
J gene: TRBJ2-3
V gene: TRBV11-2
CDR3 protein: CASSYTLAGESTYTQYF
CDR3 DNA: TGTGCCAGCAGCTACACACTAGCGGGAGAGAGCACATATACGCAGTATTTT

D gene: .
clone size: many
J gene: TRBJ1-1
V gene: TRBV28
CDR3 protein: CASSFGQNTEAFF
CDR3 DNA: TGTGCCAGCAGTTTTGGACAGAACACTGAAGCTTTCTTT

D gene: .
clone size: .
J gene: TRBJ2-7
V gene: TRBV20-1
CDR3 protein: CSAYPQYTRSSYEQYF
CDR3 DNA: TGCAGTGCTTACCCACAATATACCCGAAGCTCCTACGAGCAGTACTTC

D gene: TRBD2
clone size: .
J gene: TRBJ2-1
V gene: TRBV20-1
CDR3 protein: CSARTSGGTNSYNEQFF
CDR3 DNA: TGCAGTGCCCGGACTAGCGGGGGAACAAACTCCTACAATGAGCAGTTCTTC

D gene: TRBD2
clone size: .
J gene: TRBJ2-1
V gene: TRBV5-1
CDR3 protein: CASRMGAGGSSSCNEQFF
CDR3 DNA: TGCGCCAGCAGAATGGGAGCGGGAGGGTCCAGCTCCTGCAATGAGCAGTTCTTC

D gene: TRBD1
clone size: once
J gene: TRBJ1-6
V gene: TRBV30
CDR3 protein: CAWSGGQDNSPLHF
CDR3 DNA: TGTGCCTGGAGTGGCGGACAGGATAATTCACCCCTCCACTTT

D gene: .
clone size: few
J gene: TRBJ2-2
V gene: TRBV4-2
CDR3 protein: CASSQQGQGEGTGELFF
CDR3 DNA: TGTGCCAGCAGCCAACAGGGTCAGGGGGAGGGCACCGGGGAGCTGTTTTTT

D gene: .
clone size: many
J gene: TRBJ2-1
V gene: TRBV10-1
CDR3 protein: CASSEGGLQRYNEQFF
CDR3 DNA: TGCGCCAGCAGTGAGGGTGGCCTACAAAGGTACAATGAGCAGTTCTTC

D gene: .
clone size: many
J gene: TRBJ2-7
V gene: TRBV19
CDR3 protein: CASSSPGGSTYEQYF
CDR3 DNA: TGTGCCAGTAGCTCCCCCGGGGGCAGCACCTACGAGCAGTACTTC

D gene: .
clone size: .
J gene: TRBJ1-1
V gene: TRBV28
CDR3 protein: CASSLWREAFF
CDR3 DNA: TGTGCCAGCAGTTTATGGAGGGAAGCTTTCTTT

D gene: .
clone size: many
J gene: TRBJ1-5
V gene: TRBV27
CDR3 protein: CASMGGFAAPQHF
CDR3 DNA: TGTGCCAGCATGGGGGGCTTCGCGGCGCCCCAGCATTTT

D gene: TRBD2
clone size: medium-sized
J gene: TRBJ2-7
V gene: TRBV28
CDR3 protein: CATLAGNSYEQYF
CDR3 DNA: TGTGCCACGCTAGCGGGGAATTCCTACGAGCAGTACTTC

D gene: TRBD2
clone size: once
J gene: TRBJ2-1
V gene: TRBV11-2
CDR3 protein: CASSSGTSGGLEQFF
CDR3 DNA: TGTGCCAGCAGCTCCGGGACTAGCGGAGGGCTGGAGCAGTTCTTC

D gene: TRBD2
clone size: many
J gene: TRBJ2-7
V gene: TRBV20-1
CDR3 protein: CSAFTSGSSYEQYF
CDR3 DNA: TGCAGTGCTTTTACTAGCGGGAGCTCCTACGAGCAGTACTTC

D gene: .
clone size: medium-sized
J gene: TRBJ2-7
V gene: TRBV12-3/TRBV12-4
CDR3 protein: CASSFDRASYEQYF
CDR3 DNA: TGTGCCAGCAGTTTCGATAGGGCTTCCTACGAGCAGTACTTC

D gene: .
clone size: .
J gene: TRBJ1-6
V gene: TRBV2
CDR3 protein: CASIADSGSSPLHF
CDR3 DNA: TGTGCCAGCATAGCAGATAGTGGCAGTTCACCCCTCCACTTT

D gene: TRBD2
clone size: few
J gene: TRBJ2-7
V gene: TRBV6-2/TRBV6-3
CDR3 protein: CASSYKGSTSTFPYEQYF
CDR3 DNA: TGTGCCAGCAGTTACAAGGGTTCGACTAGCACTTTCCCCTACGAGCAGTACTTC

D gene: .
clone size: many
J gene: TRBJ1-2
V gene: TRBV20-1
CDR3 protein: CSATEARGNYGYTF
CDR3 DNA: TGCAGTGCTACCGAAGCTAGGGGTAACTATGGCTACACCTTC

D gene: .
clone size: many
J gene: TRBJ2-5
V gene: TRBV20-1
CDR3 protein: CSARSDWASETQYF
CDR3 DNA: TGCAGTGCTAGATCTGACTGGGCTTCGGAGACCCAGTACTTC

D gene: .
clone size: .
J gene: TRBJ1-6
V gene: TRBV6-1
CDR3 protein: CASREGNSPLHF
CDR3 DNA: TGTGCCAGCAGGGAGGGAAATTCACCCCTCCACTTT

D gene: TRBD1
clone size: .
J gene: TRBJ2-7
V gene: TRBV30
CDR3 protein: CAWSVGTGSYEQYF
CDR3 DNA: TGTGCCTGGAGTGTAGGGACAGGGAGCTACGAGCAGTACTTC

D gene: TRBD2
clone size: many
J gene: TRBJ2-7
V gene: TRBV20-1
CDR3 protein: CSAAKGAGALPYEQYF
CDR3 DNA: TGCAGTGCTGCCAAAGGGGCGGGAGCCCTACCCTACGAGCAGTACTTC

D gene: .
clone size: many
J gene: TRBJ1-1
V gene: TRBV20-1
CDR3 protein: CSARDWVGAGNTEAFF
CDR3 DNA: TGCAGTGCTAGAGATTGGGTGGGGGCCGGTAACACTGAAGCTTTCTTT

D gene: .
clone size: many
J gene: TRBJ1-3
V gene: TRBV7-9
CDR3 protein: CATSPRVLAGNTIYF
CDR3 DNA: TGTGCCACCTCCCCCCGGGTATTAGCTGGAAACACCATATATTTT

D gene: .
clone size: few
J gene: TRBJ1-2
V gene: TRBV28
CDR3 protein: CASSLRGRPKTYGYTF
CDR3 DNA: TGTGCCAGCAGTTTACGGGGACGGCCTAAGACCTATGGCTACACCTTC

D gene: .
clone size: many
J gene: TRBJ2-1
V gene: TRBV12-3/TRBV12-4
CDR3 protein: CASSPDQSSYNEQFF
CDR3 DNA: TGTGCCAGCAGTCCCGACCAATCCTCCTACAATGAGCAGTTCTTC

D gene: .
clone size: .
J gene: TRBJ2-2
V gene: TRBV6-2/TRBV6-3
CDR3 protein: CASRDGELFF
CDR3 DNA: TGTGCCAGCAGAGACGGGGAGCTGTTTTTT

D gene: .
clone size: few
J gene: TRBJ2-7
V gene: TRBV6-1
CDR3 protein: CASRPPTPSYEQYF
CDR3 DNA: TGTGCCAGCAGGCCCCCGACTCCGTCCTACGAGCAGTACTTC

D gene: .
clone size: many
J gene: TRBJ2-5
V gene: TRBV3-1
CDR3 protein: CASSQVAETQETQYF
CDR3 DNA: TGTGCCAGCAGCCAAGTAGCGGAAACCCAAGAGACCCAGTACTTC

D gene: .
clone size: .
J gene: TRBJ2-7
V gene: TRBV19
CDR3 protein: CASSIGLPGNSESYEQYF
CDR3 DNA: TGTGCCAGTAGTATTGGGCTTCCGGGGAATAGCGAATCCTACGAGCAGTACTTC

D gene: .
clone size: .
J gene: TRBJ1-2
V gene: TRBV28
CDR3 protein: CASSPPPRSGKLDYGYTF
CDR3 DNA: TGTGCCAGCAGTCCACCTCCCCGTTCAGGGAAGTTAGACTATGGCTACACCTTC

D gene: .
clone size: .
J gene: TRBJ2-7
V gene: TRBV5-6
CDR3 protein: CASSKDLGQSYEQYF
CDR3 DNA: TGTGCCAGCAGCAAGGATCTGGGCCAGTCCTACGAGCAGTACTTC

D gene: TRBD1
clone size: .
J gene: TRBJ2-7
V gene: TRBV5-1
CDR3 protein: CASSCGDSSSYEQYF
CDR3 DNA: TGCGCCAGCAGCTGTGGGGACAGTAGCTCCTACGAGCAGTACTTC

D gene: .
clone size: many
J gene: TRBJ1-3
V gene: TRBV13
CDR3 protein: CASSQSGDGNTIYF
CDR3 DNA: TGTGCCAGCAGCCAGTCGGGGGACGGAAACACCATATATTTT

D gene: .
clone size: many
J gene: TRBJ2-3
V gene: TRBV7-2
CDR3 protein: CASSLEGWADTQYF
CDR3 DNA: TGTGCCAGCAGCCTAGAAGGGTGGGCCGATACGCAGTATTTT

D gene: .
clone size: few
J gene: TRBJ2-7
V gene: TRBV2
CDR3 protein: CASSVQISYEQYF
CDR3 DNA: TGTGCCAGCTCGGTACAGATCTCCTACGAGCAGTACTTC